Described below is a single T cell receptor beta chain sequence and its context. Its antigen is currently not known. Qualities for individual bases were not recorded, and no much larger clone is one base off. The CDR3, cysteine through phenylalanine, is 14 amino acids long. Solely the CDR3 DNA is kept, with 42 bases framed from the first base. Trimming at the junction amounts to 3 bases on V and 5 bases on J, and the germline ends lie 13 bases apart. CDR1 and CDR2 are read off the germline V gene as SGHRS and YFSETQ. Reads for this sample came from an Illumina NovaSeq 6000. TCR cDNA was synthesized by 5'RACE template switching, which introduced a universal primer site and unique molecular identifiers. cDNA synthesis was primed from both the TCR alpha and TCR beta constant segments. Libraries were amplified in two PCR steps, with sample barcodes and sequencing adapters added in the second step. Sequencing of the libraries was done on either Illumina HiSeq 2500 (2x100 bp) or NovaSeq (2x150 bp). Turning to the authors' computational methods: Reads were demultiplexed and collapsed into UMI consensus sequences with MIGEC, and V(D)J alignment was performed with MiXCR. Clonotypes responding to the vaccine were identified with edgeR on replicate PBMC samples, with the criteria of FDR below 0.01 and a log2 fold change above 5 up to day 15. Bulk clonotypes were assigned CD4 or CD8 identity according to which sequenced CD4 or CD8 repertoire held them at higher abundance. The public reads were quality trimmed at Q25 with fastp and then assembled into clones with MiXCR by TCRdb, keeping productive beta chains. Each CDR3 protein appears once, grouped with its most common genes and DNA. What appears here as the V and J calls and clone size reflects TCRdb's work, not the paper's. The sample data list 250,000 to 300,000 distinct CDR3 sequences, and 7.5% to 9.5% of these were observed just once. The ten top clones hold around 3.4% of the sample.

In light of the paper, this sample's treatment or condition label describes: live attenuated yellow fever vaccine strain. PBMCs were isolated from peripheral blood using a standard Ficoll-Paque protocol. Dynabeads CD4 and CD8 positive selection kits were used to isolate CD4 and CD8 T-cell fractions. RNA was extracted with TriZol from bulk PBMCs, CD4 and CD8 fractions, and dextramer-positive and dextramer-negative fractions. The record originates from a study of T cells after yellow fever vaccination (dated by TCRdb to the late 2010s). About the full investigation: The SMART-Seq v4 Ultra Low Input RNA kit was used to prepare libraries from fractions with low cell numbers. Bulk TCR alpha and beta repertoires were sequenced longitudinally to track T-cell clones before and after primary and booster YFV17D yellow fever vaccination. Two healthy male donors, one aged 18 to 29 and one aged 30 to 40 years, made up the cohort. Bulk PBMC replicates and cell subsets were isolated from blood drawn at multiple timepoints before and after both primary and secondary immunization.

Paper-wide results and their limitations: A small fraction of clonotypes showed up in both the CD4 and CD8 compartments, probably as a result of convergent recombination. Because only a couple of donors were included in the study, the extent to which the findings can be generalized is limited. Compared with the primary T-cell response, the secondary T-cell response was faster but weaker, reaching its peak on day 5 rather than on day 15. Computational filtering was needed because FACS-sorted repertoires could contain abundant contaminating clonotypes from the bulk population. Most clones expanded after primary vaccination were re-detected after the booster (around 96% of CD4 and approximately 85% of CD8), suggesting broad memory maintenance.

This receptor was identified in a young man who received the YFV17D yellow fever vaccine. Specimen: CD4+ T cells sorted from PBMCs, collected 5 days after the yellow fever booster vaccination. The chain uses TRBV5-1 and TRBJ2-3; the best D guess is TRBD2, with 7 bases matching. At the DNA level, the sequence is TGCGCCAGCAGCTGGGGGGGGGCCCTAGATACGCAGTATTTT. Its translation reads: CASSWGGALDTQYF.